Reported below is one T cell receptor (beta chain). Its antigen remains unidentified. This sample stems from a study of vaccination and CD4 T cells after COVID-19. Study information: Nasal swab PCR showed SARS-CoV-2 in convalescent patients, several with mild and one with severe disease. Ranging from 14 to 241, the interval between dose two and post-vaccine sampling had a median of about 72 days.

March to December 2020 was the span of positive PCR dates, which predated US Alpha, Beta and Delta variants. V lost 6 bases, J lost 3 bases, and 3 bases stayed unmatched. Germline CDR1 MDHEN, CDR2 SYDVKM. CDR3 length: 13 amino acids. TCRdb re-called the PCR reads through MiXCR, storing one row per CDR3 protein. The sample records some 15,000 distinct CDR3 sequences, 66% being singletons. Whole-study findings and limits: Only post-vaccination samples contained a median around 83% of the reactive clones in convalescent patients.

This chain joins TRBV28 and TRBJ2-5; the match to TRBD1 covers 8 bases. The clonotype originates from a human donor who had recovered from COVID-19. The source material was CD4+ T cells from blood, sampled after SARS-CoV-2 vaccination. CDR3 in DNA: TGTGCCAGCAGACAGGGGGGCGAAGAGACCCAGTACTTC. Its translation is CASRQGGEETQYF.